The source of this T cell receptor (beta chain) is a study of tumor-infiltrating lymphocytes in primary liver carcinoma. Study context: Surgical resection was the treatment these patients received for primary liver carcinoma. Patients of both sexes were 30 to 69 years old. General study results and limits: Tumor region pairs outstripped tumor-adjacent and tumor-blood pairs in overlap.

Germline CDR1 SGHDN, CDR2 FVKESK. The CDR3 runs to 16 residues. For blood RNA, unsorted whole blood served as the source, and germline DNA was extracted too. The study enrolled treatment-naive patients with chronic HBV infection. Synthesis of TCR beta cDNA was carried out from around 500 ng total RNA with a constant-region primer. Three nested multiplex PCR rounds, a slightly modified ARM-PCR, produced the libraries for TCR beta. TRBV1-TRBV30 forward primers paired with a C-beta reverse primer were used in the first two PCR rounds, which ran around 10 cycles each. In TCRdb, the multiplex PCR reads were re-called with MiXCR into one record per CDR3 protein. Among around 330,000 distinct CDR3 sequences listed, 50% to 70% were seen once. Regarding this clonotype: The antigen is not known. Being one base from a much bigger clone, this may be a read error.

V usage is TRBV14 and J usage is TRBJ2-1, with D possibly matching TRBD2 (5 bases). The receptor comes from a middle-aged man with primary liver carcinoma and hepatitis B virus infection. The source material was peripheral blood. CDR3 sequence reads: CVSSPLKRDFYNEQFF. Written as DNA, the CDR3 is TGTGTCAGCAGCCCCCTGAAACGGGATTTTTACAATGAGCAGTTCTTC.